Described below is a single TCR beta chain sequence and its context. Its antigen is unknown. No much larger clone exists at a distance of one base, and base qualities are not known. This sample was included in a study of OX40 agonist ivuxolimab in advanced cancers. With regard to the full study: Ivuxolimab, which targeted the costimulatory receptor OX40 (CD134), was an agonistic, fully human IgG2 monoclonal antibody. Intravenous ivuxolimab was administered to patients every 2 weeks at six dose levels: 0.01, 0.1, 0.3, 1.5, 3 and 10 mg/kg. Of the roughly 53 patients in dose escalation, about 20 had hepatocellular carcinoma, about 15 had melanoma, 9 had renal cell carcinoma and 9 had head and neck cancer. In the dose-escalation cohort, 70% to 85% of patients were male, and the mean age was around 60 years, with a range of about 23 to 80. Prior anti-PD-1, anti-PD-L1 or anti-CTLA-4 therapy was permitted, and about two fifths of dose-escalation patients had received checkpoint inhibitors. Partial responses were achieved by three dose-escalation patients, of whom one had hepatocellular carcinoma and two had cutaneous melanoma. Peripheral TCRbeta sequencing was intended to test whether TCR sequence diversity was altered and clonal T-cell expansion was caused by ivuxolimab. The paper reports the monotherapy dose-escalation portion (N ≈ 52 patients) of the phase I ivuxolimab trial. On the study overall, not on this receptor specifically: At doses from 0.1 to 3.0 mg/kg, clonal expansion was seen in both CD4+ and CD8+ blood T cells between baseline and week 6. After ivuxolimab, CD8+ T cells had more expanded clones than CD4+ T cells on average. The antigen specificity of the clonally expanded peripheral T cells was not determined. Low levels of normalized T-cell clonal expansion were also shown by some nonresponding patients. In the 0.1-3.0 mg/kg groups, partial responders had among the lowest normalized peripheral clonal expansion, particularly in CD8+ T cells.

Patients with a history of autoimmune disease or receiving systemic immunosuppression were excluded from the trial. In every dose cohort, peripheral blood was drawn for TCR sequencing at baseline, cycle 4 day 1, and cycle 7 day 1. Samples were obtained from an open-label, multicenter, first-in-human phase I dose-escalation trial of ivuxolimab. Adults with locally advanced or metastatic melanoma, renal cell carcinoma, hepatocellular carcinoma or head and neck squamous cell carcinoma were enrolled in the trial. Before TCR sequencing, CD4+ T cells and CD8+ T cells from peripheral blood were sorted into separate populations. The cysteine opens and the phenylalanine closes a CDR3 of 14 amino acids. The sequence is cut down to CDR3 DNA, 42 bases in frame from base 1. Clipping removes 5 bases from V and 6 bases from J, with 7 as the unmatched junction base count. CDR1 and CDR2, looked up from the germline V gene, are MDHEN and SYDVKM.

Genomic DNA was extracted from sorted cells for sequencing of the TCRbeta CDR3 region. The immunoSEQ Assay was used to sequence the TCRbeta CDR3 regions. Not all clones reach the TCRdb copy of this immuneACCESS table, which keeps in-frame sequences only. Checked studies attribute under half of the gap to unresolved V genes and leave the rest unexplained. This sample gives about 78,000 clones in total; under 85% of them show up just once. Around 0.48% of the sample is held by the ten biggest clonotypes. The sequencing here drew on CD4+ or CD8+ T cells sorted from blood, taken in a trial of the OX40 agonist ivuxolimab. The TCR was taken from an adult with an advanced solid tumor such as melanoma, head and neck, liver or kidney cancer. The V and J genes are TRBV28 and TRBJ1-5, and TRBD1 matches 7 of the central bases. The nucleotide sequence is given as TGTGCCAGCAGTATTACAGGGGTAGGTCAGCCCCAGCATTTT. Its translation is CASSITGVGQPQHF.